This T cell receptor (beta chain) emerged from a study of T cells in Graves' hyperthyroidism and ophthalmopathy. Study information: Any treatment followed the collection of peripheral blood at initial diagnosis.

Trimming left V 3 bases short and J 7 bases short, with 13 bases between. The CDR3 spans 15 residues. From germline, CDR1 is MNHEY and CDR2 SMNVEV (reference sequence). The table lists this clonotype with a few counts. What it binds is not known. Study-level points and caveats: Most thyroid-expanded clonotypes above 0.001 were also found in blood.

RNA transcripts provided the source from which TCR beta CDR3 regions were amplified. During a first-round RT-PCR of the TCR CDR3, the HTBI primer set was used. TCRdb itself ran the multiplex PCR reads through MiXCR, one entry per CDR3 protein. This table has some 600,000 distinct CDR3 sequences, 14% appearing once. Those with hyperthyroidism were 18 to 65 years old, newly diagnosed, and ill for under 2 months. Diagnoses were established using clinical symptoms, serum thyroxine and TRAb, thyroid ultrasound and orbital computed tomography. This clonotype originated in a woman in her twenties or thirties with Graves' hyperthyroidism that later progressed to Graves' ophthalmopathy. The chain has TRBV27 and TRBJ1-6, with no clear D. Sequenced input: blood. The CDR3 here is CASSFGVDGNSPLHF. CDR3 DNA: TGTGCCAGCAGTTTTGGGGTAGACGGGAATTCACCCCTCCACTTT.